The sequence of this T cell receptor (beta chain) was determined in a study of T cells in Graves' hyperthyroidism and ophthalmopathy. At the level of the study: The initial diagnosis was the point when peripheral blood was collected, ahead of any treatment.

The sample, blood from the first hyperthyroidism diagnosis, precedes any ophthalmopathy symptoms. This clonotype was found many times. The target antigen is unknown. Amplification of TCR beta CDR3 regions was performed using RNA transcripts as template. The TCR CDR3 first-round RT-PCR relied on the HTBI primer set. TCRdb re-called the multiplex PCR reads with MiXCR, one entry per CDR3 protein. Here the sample spans 690,000 or so distinct CDR3 sequences, about 17% being singletons. Regarding the study as a whole: Ophthalmopathy could be told apart from stable hyperthyroidism with a 13 V-J model. Researchers found most expanded thyroid clonotypes above 0.001 in blood as well.

CDR1 is MNHNS, CDR2 SASEGT, per germline. V was trimmed by 6 bases and J by 3 bases, leaving 20 bases between them. CDR3 size: 16 residues. This chain uses TRBV6-1 with TRBJ1-1; D gene uncertain. The sequenced sample consisted of blood. This receptor was obtained from a woman aged 45-60 years with Graves' hyperthyroidism that later progressed to Graves' ophthalmopathy. CDR3 region: CASRTLFRGVDTEAFF. The DNA for the CDR3 is TGTGCCAGCAGGACCCTCTTTCGGGGAGTAGACACTGAAGCTTTCTTT.